The rows below give T cell receptor beta chains drawn from one sample of a study of cytomegalovirus exposure and HLA in healthy donors. Repertoires were generated with immunoSEQ multiplex PCR, while TCRdb's copy carries only in-frame clones and drops some. There are some 150,000 clones in the sample; roughly 80% occur only once, and about 3% lies in the top ten. The sample comprised PBMCs. The receptors shown here come from a man aged 35-49 years in good health and CMV-seropositive. Both conserved end residues are part of each CDR3. A D gene is named only where the DNA matches it firmly. Expanded clones get a size class; other rows say once, few or many, or leave the size out.

J: TRBJ2-7
D: .
size: once
length: 16
V: TRBV10-3
DNA: TGTGCCATCAGTGACCCACCGTCGGGGGTGTCCTACGAGCAGTACTTC
CDR3: CAISDPPSGVSYEQYF

J: TRBJ1-2
D: TRBD1
size: .
length: 15
V: TRBV19
DNA: TGTGCCAGTAGTACTCCGACAGGGTCTAACTATGGCTACACCTTC
CDR3: CASSTPTGSNYGYTF

J: TRBJ2-1
D: .
size: .
length: 16
V: TRBV6-1
DNA: TGTGCCAGCAGTGCATACCTCGGGTCCCTAAATAATGAGCAGTTCTTC
CDR3: CASSAYLGSLNNEQFF

J: TRBJ1-4
D: .
size: .
length: 16
V: TRBV18
DNA: TGTGCCAGCTCACCTCGACAGGTTGCAACTAATGAAAAACTGTTTTTT
CDR3: CASSPRQVATNEKLFF

J: TRBJ1-5
D: .
size: .
length: 15
V: TRBV9
DNA: TGTGCCAGCAGCGTAGATGCCAGAACCAATCAGCCCCAGCATTTT
CDR3: CASSVDARTNQPQHF

J: TRBJ1-5
D: .
size: .
length: 17
V: TRBV19
DNA: TGTGCCAGTAACATGGGGCAGGGGATTTCGAGCAATCAGCCCCAGCATTTT
CDR3: CASNMGQGISSNQPQHF

J: TRBJ1-1
D: .
size: .
length: 13
V: TRBV7-9
DNA: TGTGCCAGCAGCAGGTCCTGGGGGGCTGAAGCTTTCTTT
CDR3: CASSRSWGAEAFF

J: TRBJ2-7
D: .
size: .
length: 16
V: TRBV7-8
DNA: TGTGCCAGCAGCTCCAACGAGGGACTGGATCGAGAGGAGCAGTACTTC
CDR3: CASSSNEGLDREEQYF

J: TRBJ2-7
D: TRBD1
size: .
length: 14
V: TRBV6-4
DNA: TGTGCCAGCAGGACAGGGCCATCTTTCTACGAGCAGTACTTC
CDR3: CASRTGPSFYEQYF

J: TRBJ1-4
D: .
size: .
length: 13
V: TRBV5-1
DNA: TGCGCCAGCAGCTTGTTGGAACAGGGTCGACTGTTTTTT
CDR3: CASSLLEQGRLFF

J: TRBJ2-1
D: TRBD1
size: .
length: 15
V: TRBV5-4
DNA: TGTGCCAGCAGCTTTGGACAGGCATCCTACAATGAGCAGTTCTTC
CDR3: CASSFGQASYNEQFF

J: TRBJ1-1
D: TRBD1
size: .
length: 20
V: TRBV14
DNA: TGTGCCAGAACCGGACAGGGATCGGAGGGATCCTACTCAATGAACACTGAAGCTTTCTTT
CDR3: CARTGQGSEGSYSMNTEAFF

J: TRBJ2-3
D: TRBD2
size: .
length: 16
V: TRBV28
DNA: TGTGCCAGCAGTCTGATCTTGACTAGCGCCCCAGATACGCAGTATTTT
CDR3: CASSLILTSAPDTQYF

J: TRBJ2-7
D: TRBD2
size: .
length: 15
V: TRBV15
DNA: TGTGCCATCTCTATTGGGACTAGCGGAACCTACGAGCAGTACTTC
CDR3: CAISIGTSGTYEQYF

J: TRBJ1-1
D: .
size: few
length: 13
V: TRBV6-5
DNA: TGTGCCAGCAGTTACGCGGGGAACACTGAAGCTTTCTTT
CDR3: CASSYAGNTEAFF

J: TRBJ1-1
D: TRBD1
size: .
length: 14
V: TRBV6-5
DNA: TGTGCCAGCAGTTACCAGGGGGCGGGTACTGAAGCTTTCTTT
CDR3: CASSYQGAGTEAFF

J: TRBJ2-5
D: TRBD2
size: .
length: 18
V: TRBV6-1
DNA: TGTGCCAGCAGTGAATTTCACCCGGGACTAGCGGGAGGCGAGACCCAGTACTTC
CDR3: CASSEFHPGLAGGETQYF

J: TRBJ1-1
D: .
size: .
length: 14
V: TRBV11-2
DNA: TGTGCCAGCAGGGCCGACAGCTTGAACACTGAAGCTTTCTTT
CDR3: CASRADSLNTEAFF

J: TRBJ2-5
D: .
size: .
length: 15
V: TRBV7-3
DNA: TGTTCCAGCAGCTTAATGGCAACCTCCCAAGAGACCCAGTACTTC
CDR3: CSSSLMATSQETQYF

J: TRBJ2-5
D: TRBD2
size: .
length: 15
V: TRBV7-6
DNA: TGTGCCAGCAGCTTGGGCGGGAGCGGGTCGGAGACCCAGTACTTC
CDR3: CASSLGGSGSETQYF

J: TRBJ2-7
D: TRBD1
size: few
length: 14
V: TRBV5-1
DNA: TGCGCCAGCAGCGGACAGGGTGGCGTCCCCGAGCAGTACTTC
CDR3: CASSGQGGVPEQYF

J: TRBJ2-5
D: .
size: few
length: 14
V: TRBV28
DNA: TGTGCCATCGAGGCGGTCGGGGACAAAGAGACCCAGTACTTC
CDR3: CAIEAVGDKETQYF

J: TRBJ1-2
D: TRBD1
size: once
length: 17
V: TRBV9
DNA: TGTGCCAGCAGCATGAGCCAACGACAGGGGGCGAACTATGGCTACACCTTC
CDR3: CASSMSQRQGANYGYTF

J: TRBJ1-1
D: .
size: .
length: 18
V: TRBV7-2
DNA: TGTGCCAGCAGACTCTGGGTAACCGGGAACTGGCAGAACACTGAAGCTTTCTTT
CDR3: CASRLWVTGNWQNTEAFF

J: TRBJ1-2
D: .
size: .
length: 12
V: TRBV5-1
DNA: TGCGCCAGCAGCTTAGGGGGTGATGGCTACACCTTC
CDR3: CASSLGGDGYTF

J: TRBJ1-2
D: TRBD1
size: .
length: 14
V: TRBV18
DNA: TGTGCCAGCTCACCGGGGACAGTGGGGAATGGCTACACCTTC
CDR3: CASSPGTVGNGYTF

J: TRBJ1-2
D: TRBD1
size: .
length: 17
V: TRBV7-8
DNA: TGTGCCAGCAGCTTAGTGGGGACAGGACTGACTAACTATGGCTACACCTTC
CDR3: CASSLVGTGLTNYGYTF

J: TRBJ2-7
D: .
size: .
length: 14
V: TRBV27
DNA: TGTGCCAGCAGTGCAAAAGGCGGATCCTACGAGCAGTACTTC
CDR3: CASSAKGGSYEQYF

J: TRBJ2-7
D: .
size: .
length: 17
V: TRBV27
DNA: TGTGCCAGCAGTTTATCACCCCGAGACAGTCACCTCTACGAGCAGTACTTC
CDR3: CASSLSPRDSHLYEQYF

J: TRBJ2-5
D: .
size: .
length: 11
V: TRBV6-6
DNA: TGTGCCAGCAGTTACCGGGGGATCCAGTACTTC
CDR3: CASSYRGIQYF

J: TRBJ1-2
D: TRBD1
size: few
length: 13
V: TRBV7-6
DNA: TGTGCCAGCGGGGACAGTTTGTCTTATGGCTACACCTTC
CDR3: CASGDSLSYGYTF

J: TRBJ2-3
D: .
size: .
length: 15
V: TRBV9
DNA: TGTGCCAGCAGCGGAAGCGGACTCTACACAGATACGCAGTATTTT
CDR3: CASSGSGLYTDTQYF

J: TRBJ2-3
D: TRBD2
size: .
length: 18
V: TRBV9
DNA: TGTGCCAGCAGCGTAGGGGCTAGCGGGAGTCGACACACAGATACGCAGTATTTT
CDR3: CASSVGASGSRHTDTQYF

J: TRBJ2-7
D: TRBD2
size: .
length: 15
V: TRBV25-1
DNA: TGTGCCAGCAGTGAATCGGAACTAGCGGTCTACGAGCAGTACTTC
CDR3: CASSESELAVYEQYF

J: TRBJ1-1
D: TRBD1
size: .
length: 20
V: TRBV27
DNA: TGTGCCAGCAGGTCGGCTCCCTTTACAGGGGGCGTGGGGGGTAACACTGAAGCTTTCTTT
CDR3: CASRSAPFTGGVGGNTEAFF

J: TRBJ2-7
D: .
size: .
length: 11
V: TRBV23-1
DNA: TGCGCCAGCTACAGGGTCTACGAGCAGTACTTC
CDR3: CASYRVYEQYF

J: TRBJ2-5
D: .
size: once
length: 13
V: TRBV7-2
DNA: TGTGCCAGCAGAGGGGCGAGCCAAGAGACCCAGTACTTC
CDR3: CASRGASQETQYF

J: TRBJ1-2
D: .
size: .
length: 13
V: TRBV27
DNA: TGTGCCAGCTCGGGACAAGCTAACTATGGCTACACCTTC
CDR3: CASSGQANYGYTF

J: TRBJ1-5
D: TRBD1
size: .
length: 15
V: TRBV27
DNA: TGTGCCAGCAGACTGACAGGGTTACTGAATCAGCCCCAGCATTTT
CDR3: CASRLTGLLNQPQHF

J: TRBJ1-3
D: .
size: .
length: 15
V: TRBV5-6
DNA: TGTGCCAGCAGCTTGGACAGGGCCTGGCGAAACACCATATATTTT
CDR3: CASSLDRAWRNTIYF

J: TRBJ2-2
D: TRBD2
size: .
length: 16
V: TRBV5-1
DNA: TGCGCCAGCAGCCTTATAGCGGGAGGGGGCACCGGGGAGCTGTTTTTT
CDR3: CASSLIAGGGTGELFF

J: TRBJ2-1
D: .
size: .
length: 13
V: TRBV6-4
DNA: TGTGCCAGCAGTGACTCAAGTAACAGCGAGCAGTTCTTC
CDR3: CASSDSSNSEQFF

J: TRBJ1-5
D: .
size: .
length: 13
V: TRBV6-1
DNA: TGTGCCTGCCACAACGGGGTCAATCAGCCCCAGCATTTT
CDR3: CACHNGVNQPQHF

J: TRBJ1-3
D: .
size: .
length: 14
V: TRBV19
DNA: TGTGCCAGTGTACCGGGAAACTCTGGAAACACCATATATTTT
CDR3: CASVPGNSGNTIYF

J: TRBJ1-4
D: TRBD1
size: .
length: 13
V: TRBV6-6
DNA: TGTGCCAGCAGTACCGGGACAGGGGAAAAACTGTTTTTT
CDR3: CASSTGTGEKLFF

J: TRBJ2-3
D: .
size: .
length: 14
V: TRBV7-2
DNA: TGTGCCAGCAGCTTAGACGGAGTCACAGATACGCAGTATTTT
CDR3: CASSLDGVTDTQYF

J: TRBJ2-1
D: TRBD1
size: .
length: 14
V: TRBV7-2
DNA: TGTGCCAGCAGCTTGCAACAGGGGTACAATGAGCAGTTCTTC
CDR3: CASSLQQGYNEQFF

J: TRBJ2-1
D: TRBD2
size: .
length: 16
V: TRBV10-3
DNA: TGTGCCATCAGCGGACTAGCGGGTGGCCTCGGCAATGAGCAGTTCTTC
CDR3: CAISGLAGGLGNEQFF

J: TRBJ2-2
D: .
size: .
length: 15
V: TRBV9
DNA: TGTGCCAGCAGCGTAGGACAAGCGAACACCGGGGAGCTGTTTTTT
CDR3: CASSVGQANTGELFF

J: TRBJ2-7
D: .
size: many
length: 14
V: TRBV18
DNA: TGTGCCAGCTCACTTTCGGGAGTTCAAAGCGAGCAGTACTTC
CDR3: CASSLSGVQSEQYF

J: TRBJ2-3
D: .
size: .
length: 13
V: TRBV11-2
DNA: TGTGCCAGCAGCTCGTCCGTCACAGATACGCAGTATTTT
CDR3: CASSSSVTDTQYF

J: TRBJ1-6
D: .
size: .
length: 14
V: TRBV9
DNA: TGTGCCAGCAGCCCAGGGGAGTATAATTCACCCCTCCACTTT
CDR3: CASSPGEYNSPLHF

J: TRBJ2-1
D: .
size: .
length: 13
V: TRBV5-4
DNA: TGTGCCAGCAGCTTGGGACTAAACAATGAGCAGTTCTTC
CDR3: CASSLGLNNEQFF

J: TRBJ2-7
D: TRBD2
size: .
length: 14
V: TRBV4-1
DNA: TGCGCCAGCAGCCCTAGCGGCAACTCCTACGAGCAGTACTTC
CDR3: CASSPSGNSYEQYF

J: TRBJ1-2
D: TRBD1
size: .
length: 16
V: TRBV9
DNA: TGTGCCAGCAGCCTGAGAGGGGGCTCTGGGGGCTATGGCTACACCTTC
CDR3: CASSLRGGSGGYGYTF